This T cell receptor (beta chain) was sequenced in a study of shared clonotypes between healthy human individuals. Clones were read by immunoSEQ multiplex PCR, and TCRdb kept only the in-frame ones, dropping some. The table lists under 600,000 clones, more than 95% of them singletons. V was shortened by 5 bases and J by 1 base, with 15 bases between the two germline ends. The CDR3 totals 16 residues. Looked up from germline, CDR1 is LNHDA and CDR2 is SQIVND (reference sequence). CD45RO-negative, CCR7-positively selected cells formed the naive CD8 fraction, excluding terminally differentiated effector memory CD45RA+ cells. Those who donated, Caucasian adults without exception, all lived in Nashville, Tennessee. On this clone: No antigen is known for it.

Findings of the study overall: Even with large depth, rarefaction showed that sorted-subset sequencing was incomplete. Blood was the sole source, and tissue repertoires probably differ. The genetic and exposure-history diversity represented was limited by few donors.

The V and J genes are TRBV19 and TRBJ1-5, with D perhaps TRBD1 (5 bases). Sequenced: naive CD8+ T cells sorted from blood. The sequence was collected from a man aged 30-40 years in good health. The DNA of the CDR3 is TGTGCCAGTAGTGTCGGGACCAAGGGGAGCAATCAGCCCCAGCATTTT. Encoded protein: CASSVGTKGSNQPQHF.